Each of the 2 T cell receptor beta chains below was sequenced from the same sample in a study of prognosis after radiotherapy for stage I lung cancer. Researchers used two-round multiplex PCR to amplify TCR beta CDR3 starting from genomic DNA. During first-round PCR, primers specific to each TRBV and TRBJ gene were used. One entry per CDR3 protein results from TCRdb running MiXCR on the multiplex PCR reads. The table includes 24,000 or so distinct CDR3 sequences, roughly 40% detected once. This sample comprised PBMCs, obtained before or after stereotactic body radiation therapy (not recorded which). Every receptor here comes from a donor at least 50 years old with non-small cell lung cancer.

Notes on this clonotype: Given a much more abundant clone one base away, this may be a read error. The J gene is TRBJ2-2, the V gene TRBV20-1, with a possible D match to TRBD2 (5 bases). This CDR3 spans 11 amino acids. The germline V gene encodes CDR1 DFQATT and CDR2 SNEGSKA (reference sequence). The CDR3 DNA sequence: TGCAGTGCCAGTTACACCGGGAAGCTGTCTTTT. Its translation: CSASYTGKLSF.

A note on this clonotype: The junction differs from germline at one of its ends, possibly a read error. This chain connects TRBV12-3 or TRBV12-4 to TRBJ1-6, with D uncertain. CDR3 size: 14 residues. The CDR3 spells CASIFGQINPPLHF. For the CDR3, the DNA is TGTGCCAGCATCTTCGGGCAGATTAATCCACCCCTCCACTTT.